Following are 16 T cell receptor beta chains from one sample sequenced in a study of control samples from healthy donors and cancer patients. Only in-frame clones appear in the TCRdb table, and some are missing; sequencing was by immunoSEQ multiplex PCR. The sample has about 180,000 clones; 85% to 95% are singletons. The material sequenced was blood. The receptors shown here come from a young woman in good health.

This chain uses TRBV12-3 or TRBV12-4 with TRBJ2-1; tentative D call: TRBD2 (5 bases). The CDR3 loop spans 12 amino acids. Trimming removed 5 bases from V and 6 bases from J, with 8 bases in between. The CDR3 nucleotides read TGTGCCAGCAGTCGGACTGTCAATGAGCAGTTCTTC. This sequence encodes CASSRTVNEQFF.

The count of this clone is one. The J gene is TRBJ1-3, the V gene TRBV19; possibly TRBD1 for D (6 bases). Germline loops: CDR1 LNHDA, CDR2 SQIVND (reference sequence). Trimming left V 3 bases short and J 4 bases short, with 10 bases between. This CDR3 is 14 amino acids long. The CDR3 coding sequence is TGTGCCAGTAGTATGTGGACAGCCGGAAACACCATATATTTT. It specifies CASSMWTAGNTIYF.

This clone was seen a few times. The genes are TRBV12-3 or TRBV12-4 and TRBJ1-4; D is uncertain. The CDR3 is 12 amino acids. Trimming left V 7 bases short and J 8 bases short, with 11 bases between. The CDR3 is CASKADAEKLFF. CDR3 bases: TGTGCCAGCAAGGCAGACGCCGAAAAACTGTTTTTT.

The CDR3 loop is CSVEWDRGGEEKLFF. DNA for the CDR3: TGCAGCGTTGAATGGGACAGGGGTGGGGAGGAAAAACTGTTTTTT. J is TRBJ1-4 and V is TRBV29-1, with 10 bases identical to TRBD1. This CDR3 has 15 residues. Germline V CDR1 and CDR2: SQVTM, ANQGSEA. V shed 2 bases and J 8 bases; nucleotides not matched to a gene: 8.

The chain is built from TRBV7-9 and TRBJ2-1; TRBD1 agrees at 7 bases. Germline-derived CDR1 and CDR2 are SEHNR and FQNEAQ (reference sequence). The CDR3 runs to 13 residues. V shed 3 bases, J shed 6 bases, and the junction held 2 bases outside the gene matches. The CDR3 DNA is TGTGCCAGCAGCTTTGGACAGGCCAATGAGCAGTTCTTC. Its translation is CASSFGQANEQFF.

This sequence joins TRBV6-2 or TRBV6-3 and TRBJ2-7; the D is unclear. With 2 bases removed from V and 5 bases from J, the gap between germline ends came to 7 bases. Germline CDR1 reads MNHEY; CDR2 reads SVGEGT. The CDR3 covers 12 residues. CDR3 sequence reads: CASSYIGNEQYF. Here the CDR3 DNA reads TGTGCCAGCAGTTACATCGGCAACGAGCAGTACTTC.

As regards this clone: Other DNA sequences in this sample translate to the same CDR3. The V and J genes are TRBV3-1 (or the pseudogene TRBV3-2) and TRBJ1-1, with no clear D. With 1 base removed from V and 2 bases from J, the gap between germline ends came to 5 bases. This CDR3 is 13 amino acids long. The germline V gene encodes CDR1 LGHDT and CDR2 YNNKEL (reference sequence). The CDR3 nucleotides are TGTGCCAGCAGCCAAGTGGGTAACACTGAAGCTTTCTTT. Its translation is CASSQVGNTEAFF.

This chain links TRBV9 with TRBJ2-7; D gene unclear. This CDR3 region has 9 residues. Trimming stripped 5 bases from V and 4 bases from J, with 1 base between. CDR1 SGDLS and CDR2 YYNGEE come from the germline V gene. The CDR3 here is CASSYEQYF. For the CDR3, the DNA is TGTGCCAGCAGTTACGAGCAGTACTTC.

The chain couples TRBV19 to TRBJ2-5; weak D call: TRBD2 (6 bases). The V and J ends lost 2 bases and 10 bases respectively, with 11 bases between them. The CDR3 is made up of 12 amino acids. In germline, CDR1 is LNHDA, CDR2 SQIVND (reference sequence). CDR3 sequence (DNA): TGTGCCAGTAGTATACGGGACTCCATCCAGTACTTC. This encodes CASSIRDSIQYF.

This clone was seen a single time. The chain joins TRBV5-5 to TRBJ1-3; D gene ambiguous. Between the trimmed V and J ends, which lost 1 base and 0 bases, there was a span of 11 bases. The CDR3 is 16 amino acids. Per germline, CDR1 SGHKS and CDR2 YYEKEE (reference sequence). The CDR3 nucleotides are TGTGCCAGCAGCTTGCTACGAGTCGCCTCTGGAAACACCATATATTTT. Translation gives CASSLLRVASGNTIYF.

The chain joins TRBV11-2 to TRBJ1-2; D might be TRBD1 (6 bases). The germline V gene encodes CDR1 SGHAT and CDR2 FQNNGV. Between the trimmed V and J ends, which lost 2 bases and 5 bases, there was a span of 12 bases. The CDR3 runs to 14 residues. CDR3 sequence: CASSLLPGQYGYTF. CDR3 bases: TGTGCCAGCAGCTTACTACCGGGACAATATGGCTACACCTTC.

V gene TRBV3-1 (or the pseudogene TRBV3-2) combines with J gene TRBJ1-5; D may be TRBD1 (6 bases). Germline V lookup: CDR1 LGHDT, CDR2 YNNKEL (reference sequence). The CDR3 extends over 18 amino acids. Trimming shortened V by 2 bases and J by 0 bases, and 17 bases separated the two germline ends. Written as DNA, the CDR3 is TGTGCCAGCAGCCAACCCTGGACAGCCGCTTATAGCAATCAGCCCCAGCATTTT. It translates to CASSQPWTAAYSNQPQHF.

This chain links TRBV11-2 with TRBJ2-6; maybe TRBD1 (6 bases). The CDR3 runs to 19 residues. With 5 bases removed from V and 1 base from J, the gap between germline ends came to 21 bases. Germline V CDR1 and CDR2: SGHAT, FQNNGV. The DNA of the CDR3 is TGTGCCAGCAGCCCGTCGGTCCTTGGGGGCGCATCTGGGGCCAACGTCCTGACTTTC. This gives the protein CASSPSVLGGASGANVLTF.

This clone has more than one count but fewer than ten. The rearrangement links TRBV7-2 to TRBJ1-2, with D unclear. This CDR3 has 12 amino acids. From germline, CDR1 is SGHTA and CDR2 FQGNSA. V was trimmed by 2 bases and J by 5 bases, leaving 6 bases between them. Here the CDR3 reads CASSLTEYGYTF. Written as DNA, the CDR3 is TGTGCCAGCAGCTTAACGGAATATGGCTACACCTTC.

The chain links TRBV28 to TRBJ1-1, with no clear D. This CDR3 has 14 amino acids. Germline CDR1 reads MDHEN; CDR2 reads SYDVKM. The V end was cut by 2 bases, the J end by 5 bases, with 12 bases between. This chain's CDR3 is CASSLVVEFTEAFF. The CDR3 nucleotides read TGTGCCAGCAGTTTAGTGGTGGAATTTACTGAAGCTTTCTTT.

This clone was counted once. CDR3 nucleotide sequence: TGTGCCAGCAGCTTGGTGGCAGCCTCTGGAAACACCATATATTTT. Protein sequence: CASSLVAASGNTIYF. The chain employs TRBV5-5 and TRBJ1-3; D is unresolved. Germline V lookup: CDR1 SGHKS, CDR2 YYEKEE (reference sequence). The CDR3 sequence is 15 residues long. V was cut by 0 bases and J by 0 bases, with 7 bases left in between.